Sequencing of this T cell receptor (beta chain) was carried out in a study of blood T cell repertoires in COVID-19. On the study more broadly: Samples taken during acute and convalescent COVID-19 were collected in the United States, Italy and Spain. T cells, B-cell-depleted T cells, or PBMCs supplied cDNA or gDNA.

Per the study methods: Amplification of reference gene primers was used by the study to estimate nucleated cell counts. Some clones are missing from TCRdb's copy, which holds only in-frame ones; the method was immunoSEQ multiplex PCR. The DNA was the basis for D and trimming; V, J and clone size are from that table. The sample consists of approximately 32,000 clones, 90% to 95% of them appearing once. The germline V gene has CDR1 SGHDT and CDR2 YYEEEE. V was pared by 6 bases and J by 4 bases, with 14 bases between. The CDR3 sequence is 14 residues long. Material: peripheral blood. This clonotype originated in a man aged 55 to 70 with acute or convalescent COVID-19. The gene calls are TRBV5-6 and TRBJ1-5; D remains unclear. The chain's CDR3 is CASTRRRNNQPQHF. DNA of the CDR3: TGTGCCAGCACGCGACGGAGGAATAATCAGCCCCAGCATTTT.